This T cell receptor (beta chain) was sequenced in a study of blood T cell repertoires in COVID-19. This CDR3 comprises 17 residues. The germline V gene encodes CDR1 MNHNS and CDR2 SASEGT. V dropped 2 bases and J dropped 0 bases, with 13 bases sitting between them. TCRdb's table, derived via immunoSEQ multiplex PCR, lists solely in-frame clones and lacks some. This table has some 70,000 clones, more than 70% appearing once. Sequencing was done on a sample of peripheral blood. The sequence was collected from a man aged 50 or older with COVID-19, enrolled during active disease. The rearrangement links TRBV6-1 to TRBJ1-4, with no clear D. CDR3 in DNA: TGTGCCAGCAGTGAATCTTCGTGGACTGCAACTAATGAAAAACTGTTTTTT. Residues: CASSESSWTATNEKLFF.